Each of the 24 T cell receptor beta chains below was sequenced from the same sample in a study of memory CD4+ T cells and cytomegalovirus serostatus. Single viable CD3+CD4+CD8-CD45RO+ cells were sorted as the memory CD4+ T cells. Method: immunoSEQ multiplex PCR; TCRdb's copy keeps in-frame clones and lacks some. The sample holds approximately 61,000 clones; 60% to 85% are singletons and the top ten take approximately 0.5%. Specimen: memory CD4+ T cells from blood. These receptors were collected from an adult in good health and CMV-seronegative. Some clones in this sample may be carry-over from other donors' samples.

The chain recombines TRBV21-1 with TRBJ2-7; the DNA was not used to check the table's D call, TRBD1. TRBV21-1 is flagged as a pseudogene. This CDR3 region has 14 residues. DNA for the CDR3: TGTGCCAGCAGCGGACCCAGGGGAGTCTACGAGCAGTACTTC. Amino acids: CASSGPRGVYEQYF.

This rearrangement joins TRBV19 to TRBJ1-1; 7 bases agree with TRBD1. The V and J ends lost 6 bases and 1 base, in that order; junction bases with no gene match: 5. CDR1 is LNHDA and CDR2 is SQIVND in the germline V gene (reference sequence). The CDR3 length is 14 residues. The CDR3 DNA sequence: TGTGCCAGTAGGGACAGGCTTAGGAACACTGAAGCTTTCTTT. Encoded protein: CASRDRLRNTEAFF.

The chain recombines TRBV18 with TRBJ1-4; D is possibly TRBD1 (5 bases). The V gene lost 8 bases and the J gene lost 7 bases, with 17 bases spanning the gap. The germline V gene has CDR1 KGHSH and CDR2 LQKENI. This CDR3 has 14 residues. CDR3 sequence: CASQISGLGEKLFF. CDR3 DNA sequence: TGTGCCAGCCAAATTTCAGGGCTCGGTGAAAAACTGTTTTTT. The full variable domain, with the rest looked up from reference TRBV18 and TRBJ1-4, is NAGVMQNPRHLVRRRGQEARLRCSPMKGHSHVYWYRQLPEEGLKFMVYLQKENIIDESGMPKERFSAEFPKEGPSILRIQQVVRGDSAAYFCASQISGLGEKLFFGSGTQLSVL.

The chain carries TRBV5-1 and TRBJ2-7, with 9 positions matching TRBD1. Germline V lookup: CDR1 SGHRS, CDR2 YFSETQ. The CDR3 runs to 17 residues. Trimming cost V 4 bases and J 3 bases; bases outside gene matches: 14. CDR3 residues: CASSRRTGANHFYEQYF. CDR3 DNA sequence: TGCGCCAGCAGCCGCAGGACAGGGGCCAACCACTTCTACGAGCAGTACTTC.

This chain links TRBV28 with TRBJ2-7, with D unresolved. This CDR3 spans 14 amino acids. V lost 6 bases, J lost 4 bases, and 16 bases lay in between. CDR1 is MDHEN and CDR2 is SYDVKM in the germline V gene. The chain's CDR3 is CASRRRDEVYEQYF. As DNA, the CDR3 is TGTGCCAGCAGACGACGCGATGAGGTTTACGAGCAGTACTTC.

Only a few counts were recorded for this clone. The V call is TRBV19, the J call TRBJ2-1, with 7 bases identical to TRBD2. The CDR3 runs 15 residues. V lost 7 bases to trimming and J lost 4 bases; unmatched junction nucleotides: 10. From germline, CDR1 is LNHDA and CDR2 SQIVND (reference sequence). CDR3 sequence reads: CASKESSGIYNEQFF. The DNA of the CDR3 is TGTGCCAGTAAGGAATCTAGCGGTATATACAATGAGCAGTTCTTC.

The CDR3 bases are TGTGCCAGCAGCACAACAGACACTGAAGCTTTCTTT. Amino acid sequence: CASSTTDTEAFF. V and J are TRBV6-6 and TRBJ1-1; D gene uncertain. CDR3 length: 12 residues. Trimming stripped 6 bases from V and 3 bases from J, with 8 bases between. Germline V CDR1 and CDR2: MNHNY, SVGAGI (reference sequence).

CDR3 DNA: TGTGCCAGCAGTCCGGTTGCAGGCTACTCCTCTGGGGCCAACGTCCTGACTTTC. Translation: CASSPVAGYSSGANVLTF. This chain links TRBV28 with TRBJ2-6; D call uncertain. CDR3 length equals 18 residues. V was shortened by 5 bases and J by 0 bases, with 17 bases between the two germline ends. Per germline, CDR1 MDHEN and CDR2 SYDVKM.

The rearrangement uses TRBV27 and TRBJ2-6, with a possible D match to TRBD1 (6 bases). Looked up from germline, CDR1 is MNHEY and CDR2 is SMNVEV (reference sequence). Trimming took off 7 bases at V and 0 bases at J, with 16 bases between the two ends. The CDR3 has 17 residues. The CDR3 nucleotides are TGTGCCAGCAAGGTGAGACAGGCCATCTCTGGGGCCAACGTCCTGACTTTC. Translating it yields CASKVRQAISGANVLTF.

This clone was observed a few times. The chain has TRBV2 and TRBJ2-2; unclear D gene. The germline V and J ends were trimmed by 6 bases and 5 bases, with 13 bases remaining between them. The germline V gene has CDR1 SNHLY and CDR2 FYNNEI. The CDR3 has 14 residues. The CDR3 bases are TGTGCCAGCAGGGGCCTCGCCCCGACCGGGGAGCTGTTTTTT. It yields the protein CASRGLAPTGELFF.

The CDR3 region has the DNA TGTGCCAGCAGTGAACTCCGCGCCGGAAACACCATATATTTT. The encoded protein is CASSELRAGNTIYF. The genes are TRBV9 and TRBJ1-3; D gene ambiguous. The V gene lost 5 bases and the J gene lost 4 bases, with 13 bases spanning the gap. Germline loops: CDR1 SGDLS, CDR2 YYNGEE. The CDR3 is made up of 14 amino acids. Full variable domain (outside the CDR3, taken from reference TRBV9 and TRBJ1-3): DSGVTQTPKHLITATGQRVTLRCSPRSGDLSVYWYQQSLDQGLQFLIQYYNGEERAKGNILERFSAQQFPDLHSELNLSSLELGDSALYFCASSELRAGNTIYFGEGSWLTVV.

The rearrangement links TRBV7-3 to TRBJ1-1, with no clear D. CDR1 is SGHTA and CDR2 is FQGTGA in the germline V gene. The V gene lost 4 bases and the J gene lost 0 bases, with 6 bases spanning the gap. The CDR3 has 13 amino acids. Here the CDR3 reads CASSSTVNTEAFF. The CDR3 bases are TGTGCCAGCAGCTCGACGGTGAACACTGAAGCTTTCTTT.

The chain links TRBV28 to TRBJ2-4; 7 positions match TRBD2. Trimming cost V 6 bases and J 0 bases; bases outside gene matches: 14. Germline values: CDR1 MDHEN, CDR2 SYDVKM. The CDR3 covers 18 residues. The CDR3, as DNA: TGTGCCAGCAGCCGAAGAGGCCTTAGCGGGCTAGCCAAAAACATTCAGTACTTC. It encodes CASSRRGLSGLAKNIQYF.

This clone has a single count. V gene TRBV2 combines with J gene TRBJ2-1; 13 nucleotides match TRBD2. J lost 3 bases, V lost 7 bases, and 15 bases had no gene match. Per the germline V gene, CDR1 is SNHLY and CDR2 is FYNNEI. This CDR3 region has 19 residues. In DNA, the CDR3 is TGTGCCAGCAACCCCCGAGGTGGGACTAGCGGGAAACACTACAATGAGCAGTTCTTC. It encodes CASNPRGGTSGKHYNEQFF.

In the case of this clone: The same CDR3 can be traced to other DNA sequences in this sample. The rearrangement uses TRBV29-1 and TRBJ1-1; 8 bases are a match to TRBD1. V gave up 3 bases and J gave up 1 base; unmatched junction bases: 4. Germline V CDR1 and CDR2: SQVTM, ANQGSEA. The CDR3 covers 14 residues. CDR3 DNA sequence: TGCAGCGTTGATTCCGGGACAGGGAACACTGAAGCTTTCTTT. Its translation is CSVDSGTGNTEAFF.

This chain uses TRBV5-1 with TRBJ1-2; a weak D match, TRBD1 (5 bases). V shed 4 bases and J shed 1 base, with 14 bases lying between them. Germline V CDR1 and CDR2: SGHRS, YFSETQ. The CDR3 is 15 amino acids. The chain's CDR3 is CASSQTIDSNYGYTF. The CDR3 bases are TGCGCCAGCAGCCAAACAATCGACAGTAACTATGGCTACACCTTC.

The chain is built from TRBV9 and TRBJ1-2; a possible D gene is TRBD1 (6 bases). The CDR3 covers 15 residues. In germline, CDR1 is SGDLS, CDR2 YYNGEE. Trimming pared 0 bases from V and 3 bases from J, leaving 12 bases between. The CDR3 region has the DNA TGTGCCAGCAGCGTAGCGTTTGGGGGCGACTATGGCTACACCTTC. This translates into CASSVAFGGDYGYTF.

The V and J genes are TRBV29-1 and TRBJ2-2; 7 bases agree with TRBD2. Germline values: CDR1 SQVTM, CDR2 ANQGSEA. Trimming took 4 bases from V and 4 from J; bases not matched to a gene: 6. This CDR3 has 14 residues. The CDR3 DNA is TGCAGCGTTGTAGCGGGCGCGGCCACCGGGGAGCTGTTTTTT. Translating it yields CSVVAGAATGELFF.

The chain recombines TRBV29-1 with TRBJ1-3; D perhaps matches TRBD1 (5 bases). The CDR3 spans 16 residues. CDR1 and CDR2 from the germline V gene are SQVTM and ANQGSEA. The V gene lost 6 bases and the J gene lost 2 bases, with 20 bases spanning the gap. The DNA of the CDR3 is TGCAGCGTCGGGGGTCTGGTTCGAGGGGCTGGAAACACCATATATTTT. Protein: CSVGGLVRGAGNTIYF.

The chain recombines TRBV6-1 with TRBJ1-1, with D uncertain. V shed 4 bases and J shed 1 base, with 10 bases lying between them. The CDR3 contains 14 residues. CDR1 and CDR2 (germline): MNHNS, SASEGT. CDR3 DNA: TGTGCCAGCAGTGCCTACAGATCGAACACTGAAGCTTTCTTT. It codes for CASSAYRSNTEAFF.

The V gene is TRBV5-1, the J gene TRBJ2-7, with 11 bases matching TRBD1. CDR3 length equals 17 residues. Germline CDR1 SGHRS, CDR2 YFSETQ. V lost 2 bases to trimming and J lost 2 bases; unmatched junction nucleotides: 9. The CDR3 region is CASSLNVGGQGAYEQYF. For the CDR3, the DNA is TGCGCCAGCAGCTTAAACGTCGGGGGACAGGGGGCCTACGAGCAGTACTTC.

The gene calls are TRBV4-3 and TRBJ2-7; 9 bases align to TRBD2. The CDR3 sequence is 17 residues long. V shed 0 bases and J 3 bases; nucleotides not matched to a gene: 9. Germline V gene data show CDR1 as LGHNA and CDR2 as YSLEER. In nucleotides, the CDR3 is TGCGCCAGCAGCCAAGACGTGGGGGGACTAGCTGTCTACGAGCAGTACTTC. Translated: CASSQDVGGLAVYEQYF.

CDR3 protein: CASSQDLGGTGELFF. The CDR3 DNA reads TGTGCCAGCAGCCAAGATCTGGGCGGGACCGGGGAGCTGTTTTTT. J is TRBJ2-2 and V is TRBV4-2; tentatively, D is TRBD2 (5 bases). The ends were cut back, 0 bases at V and 5 bases at J, with 10 bases in the middle. CDR1 is LGHNA and CDR2 is YNFKEQ in the germline V gene. CDR3 length: 15 residues.

The chain recombines TRBV4-1 with TRBJ1-2, with D unresolved. Germline CDR1 is MGHRA and CDR2 is YSYEKL. The CDR3 runs 13 residues. Between the trimmed V and J ends, which lost 0 bases and 8 bases, there was a span of 10 bases. In nucleotides, the CDR3 is TGCGCCAGCAGCCAAGATCTGTCCGGGGGCTACACCTTC. This gives the protein CASSQDLSGGYTF.